The present T cell receptor beta chain was sequenced within a study of blood T cell repertoires in COVID-19 (dated by TCRdb to the early 2020s). The study in broad terms: The collaborator samples originated in the United States, Italy and Spain and spanned the acute and convalescent phases of COVID-19. The prospective study material was composed of cDNA or gDNA derived from T cells, B-cell-depleted T cells, or PBMCs. The dataset comprised deeply sampled blood TCRbeta repertoires from subjects exposed to, actively infected with, or recovered from COVID-19. The repertoires were released in a freely available public database meant as a resource for research on the immune response to SARS-CoV-2. The samples were drawn from two sources: the first 160 participants of the ongoing ImmuneRACE study, and 1,000 to 1,500 subjects contributed by 6 global collaborators. The sample metadata nearly always contained a de-identified subject ID, COVID-19 status, age in years and sex. Where HLA class I and class II types were available, the types were taken from metadata supplied by the sample provider, not from assay-based typing.

In the case of this clone: Its binding antigen is unknown. The sample holds no much larger clone one base away, and base qualities are not on file. This sample includes further DNA sequences coding for the same CDR3.

The CDR3 contains 14 residues, cysteine and phenylalanine counted. The sequence is cut down to CDR3 DNA, 42 bases in frame from base 1. Clipping removes 0 bases from V and 4 bases from J, with 3 as the unmatched junction base count. As encoded in the germline V gene, CDR1 is SGDLS while CDR2 is YYNGEE. Participants in the prospective study were aged roughly 18 to 100 years, lived in about two dozen United States geographic areas, and enrolled through a virtual design. To assign participants to cohorts, the prospective study relied on clinical history that participants themselves reported in a screening survey and a study questionnaire. Mobile phlebotomists in the prospective study collected whole blood, serum and a nasopharyngeal or oropharyngeal swab from every participant. Over a roughly two-month period, participants in the prospective study had the option of providing additional blood draws and questionnaires. Before DNA extraction, blood samples from the prospective study were shipped at room temperature or frozen.

TCRbeta CDR3 regions were amplified from genomic DNA by means of the immunoSEQ Assay, a bias-controlled multiplex PCR. The authors' pipeline ran thus. Within the assay, amplification of reference gene primers was used to estimate how many nucleated cells each sample contained. To quantify the absolute abundance of each unique TCRbeta CDR3 rearrangement, sequence reads were collapsed and filtered. For each sample, productive Simpson clonality was calculated by taking the square root of Simpson's diversity index across productive rearrangements. As stored in TCRdb, this immuneACCESS dataset retains in-frame rearrangements with V and J assigned. A fraction of the clones does not appear; measured against another copy, unresolved V genes explain less than half of the discrepancy, and the remainder lacks a known reason. Clonal size and the V and J genes are those of that table, whereas D and trimming came from the DNA. Here the sample has about 160,000 clones; 65% to 85% occur a single time. Of the sample, around 6% is held by the ten largest clones.

What the work shows at the level of the full study, not this receptor alone: The amount of clinical and demographic metadata varied by source and participant and was provided uncurated.

The chain is assembled from TRBV9 and TRBJ1-2; 7 central nucleotides agree with TRBD1. Sequencing was performed on PBMCs or T cells enriched from blood (not recorded which). The receptor's source is a woman aged 40 to 49 with acute COVID-19. The DNA sequence follows: TGTGCCAGCAGCGTAGACAGGGGAAGCTATGGCTACACCTTC. This gives the protein CASSVDRGSYGYTF.